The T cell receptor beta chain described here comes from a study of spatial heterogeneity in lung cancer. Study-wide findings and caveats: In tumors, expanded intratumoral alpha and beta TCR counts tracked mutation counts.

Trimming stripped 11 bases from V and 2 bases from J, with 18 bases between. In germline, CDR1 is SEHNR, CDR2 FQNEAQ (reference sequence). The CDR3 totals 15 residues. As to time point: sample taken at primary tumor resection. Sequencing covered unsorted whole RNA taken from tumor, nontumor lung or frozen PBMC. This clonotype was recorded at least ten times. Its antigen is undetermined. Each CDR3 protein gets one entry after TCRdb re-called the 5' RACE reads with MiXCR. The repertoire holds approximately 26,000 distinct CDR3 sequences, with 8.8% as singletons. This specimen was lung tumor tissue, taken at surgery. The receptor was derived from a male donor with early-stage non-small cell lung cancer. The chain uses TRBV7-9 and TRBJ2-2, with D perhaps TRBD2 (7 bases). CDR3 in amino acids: CASRAGATNTGELFF. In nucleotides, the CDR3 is TGTGCCTCTAGGGCGGGGGCGACAAACACCGGGGAGCTGTTTTTT.